Below, 10 T cell receptor beta chains from the same sample are listed, as sequenced in a study of glioma-infiltrating T cells after dendritic cell vaccination. The time point denotes: after dendritic cell vaccination, including at tumor progression/relapse. Method: immunoSEQ multiplex PCR; TCRdb's copy keeps in-frame clones and lacks some. The table shows 85,000 to 100,000 clones, with 85% occurring only once. The sequences come from blood, collected after dendritic cell vaccination. These receptors were taken from a human donor with glioblastoma.

This clone has a handful of counts. The chain is built from TRBV7-9 and TRBJ2-1; 14 bases are shared with TRBD2. The length of the CDR3 is 19 residues. J lost 0 bases, V lost 5 bases, and 9 bases had no gene match. Germline CDR1 reads SEHNR; CDR2 reads FQNEAQ (reference sequence). The CDR3 region has the DNA TGTGCCAGCAGCATGGGACTAGCGGGGGCTATCAGCTCCTACAATGAGCAGTTCTTC. Amino acid sequence: CASSMGLAGAISSYNEQFF.

The chain couples TRBV5-1 to TRBJ2-5, with 7 bases that match TRBD1. V shed 4 bases and J 2 bases; nucleotides not matched to a gene: 11. The germline V gene has CDR1 SGHRS and CDR2 YFSETQ. The CDR3 extends over 16 amino acids. The CDR3 protein is CASSPPTTGTQETQYF. CDR3 nucleotide sequence: TGCGCCAGCAGCCCGCCGACGACAGGGACGCAAGAGACCCAGTACTTC.

V gene TRBV7-6 combines with J gene TRBJ2-5; D unclear. The CDR3 is 15 amino acids. CDR1 is SGHVS and CDR2 is FNYEAQ in the germline V gene. Trimming left V 1 base short and J 1 base short, with 10 bases between. The CDR3 sequence is CASSLGATVQETQYF. The CDR3 DNA follows: TGTGCCAGCAGCTTAGGGGCTACAGTCCAAGAGACCCAGTACTTC.

This clone has only a few counts. The chain links TRBV6-4 to TRBJ2-1; 7 bases line up with TRBD2. J gave up 3 bases and V 4 bases, and 9 bases lay outside the gene matches. Germline V CDR1 and CDR2: MRHNA, SNTAGT. CDR3 size: 16 residues. The chain's CDR3 is CASSAGAGVNYNEQFF. In DNA form, the CDR3 reads TGTGCCAGCAGTGCGGGTGCGGGAGTAAACTACAATGAGCAGTTCTTC.

This clone was detected a few times. This chain joins TRBV19 and TRBJ2-1, with 13 bases that match TRBD2. In germline, CDR1 is LNHDA, CDR2 SQIVND (reference sequence). The V segment lost 4 bases and the J segment 6 bases; nucleotides outside the gene matches: 3. This CDR3 is 15 amino acids long. The CDR3 loop is CASSNRLAGGNEQFF. CDR3 coding DNA: TGTGCCAGTAGTAACCGACTAGCGGGAGGCAATGAGCAGTTCTTC.

The chain employs TRBV27 and TRBJ2-1; the D gene is possibly TRBD2 (6 bases). CDR1 is MNHEY and CDR2 is SMNVEV in the germline V gene (reference sequence). Between the trimmed V and J ends, which lost 6 bases and 5 bases, there was a span of 11 bases. CDR3 length: 13 residues. The CDR3 here is CASRQLANNEQFF. CDR3 in DNA: TGTGCCAGCAGACAACTAGCCAACAATGAGCAGTTCTTC.

The gene calls are TRBV27 and TRBJ2-2; 10 bases match TRBD2. The V gene end was trimmed by 3 bases and the J gene end by 2 bases; junction bases not matched to a gene: 6. Germline-derived CDR1 and CDR2 are MNHEY and SMNVEV (reference sequence). The CDR3 extends over 17 amino acids. The CDR3 sequence is CASSFPSGRGNTGELFF. The CDR3 DNA follows: TGTGCCAGCAGTTTTCCTAGCGGGAGAGGAAACACCGGGGAGCTGTTTTTT.

J is TRBJ2-7 and V is TRBV21-1; TRBD1 is the table's D call and was not checked against the DNA. TRBV21-1 constitutes a pseudogene. The CDR3 sequence is 17 residues long. For the CDR3, the DNA is TGTGCCAGCAGCAGTTTTCTTCAACAGTCAGACTCCTACGAGCAGTACTTC. It encodes CASSSFLQQSDSYEQYF.

V usage is TRBV14 and J usage is TRBJ1-1; D possibly corresponds to TRBD1 (5 bases). This CDR3 has 16 residues. Per germline, CDR1 SGHDN and CDR2 FVKESK. Deletions cut 0 bases from V and 5 bases from J, with 16 bases between. The CDR3 DNA sequence: TGTGCCAGCAGCCAAGATCAGGGTTGGAAAGTAACTGAAGCTTTCTTT. Translated: CASSQDQGWKVTEAFF.

The CDR3 is CASSHKGNTIYF. The DNA for the CDR3 is TGTGCCAGCAGCCACAAGGGAAACACCATATATTTT. The chain recombines TRBV6-5 with TRBJ1-3; no definite D call. In germline, CDR1 is MNHEY, CDR2 SVGAGI. This CDR3 is 12 amino acids long. V lost 6 bases to trimming and J lost 4 bases, with 7 bases between them.